Given below is one TCR beta chain in context. Its antigen is undetermined. Per the germline V gene, CDR1 is LNHDA and CDR2 is SQIVND (reference sequence). The CDR3 extends over 15 amino acids. The V and J ends lost 10 bases and 5 bases, in that order; junction bases with no gene match: 17. Assay: immunoSEQ multiplex PCR; the TCRdb copy retains only in-frame clones and omits some. The profile shows tens of thousands of clones, more than 85% of them singletons. These data belong to a study of graft-versus-host responses after intestinal transplantation. The chain recombines TRBV19 with TRBJ2-7; 7 bases are a match to TRBD2. The source was unstimulated CD8+ T cells sorted from spleen or lymph node cells, collected before intestinal transplant. The TCR originated in a human donor who received an intestinal transplant. CDR3 protein: CATKRDLAGSDEQYF. Here the CDR3 DNA reads TGTGCCACCAAGAGGGACTTAGCGGGTAGTGACGAGCAGTACTTC.